The entry below gives a single T cell receptor beta chain sequence along with its context. Authors' analysis steps: Counts of nucleated cells, estimated from reference gene primer amplification, were obtained. Profiling relied on immunoSEQ multiplex PCR, and the TCRdb table lists in-frame clones only, not all of them. The DNA was the basis for D and trimming; V, J and clone size are from that table. The sample has about 290,000 clones, approximately 91% seen once. The sample originates from a study of blood T cell repertoires in COVID-19. Those who participated ranged in age from about 18 to 89 years and resided in around 22 US areas. Clinical history as reported by participants underpinned cohort assignment. Two negative PCRs, clearance, or symptom resolution were required of recovered Cohort 3 donors. J gave up 7 bases and V 4 bases, and 19 bases lay outside the gene matches. From germline, CDR1 is SGHNT and CDR2 YYREEE (reference sequence). The CDR3 length is 17 residues.

The TCR originated in a woman aged 40-49 years who had recovered from COVID-19. Material: PBMCs or T cells enriched from blood (not recorded which). V is TRBV5-4 and J is TRBJ1-2; 7 bases match TRBD1. CDR3 protein: CASSPGSLSGGRGGYTF. The CDR3 DNA reads as TGTGCCAGCAGCCCCGGGTCTTTGTCAGGGGGTCGTGGTGGCTACACCTTC. The full variable domain, with the rest looked up from reference TRBV5-4 and TRBJ1-2, is ETGVTQSPTHLIKTRGQQVTLRCSSQSGHNTVSWYQQALGQGPQFIFQYYREEENGRGNFPPRFSGLQFPNYSSELNVNALELDDSALYLCASSPGSLSGGRGGYTFGSGTRLTVV.